This T cell receptor (beta chain) appears in the sequencing data of a study of molecular identifiers for immune sequencing clone quantification. With 4 bases clipped from V and 7 bases from J, the junction kept 10 bases outside the gene matches. The CDR3 is made up of 15 amino acids. The germline V gene encodes CDR1 SGHAT and CDR2 FQDESV (reference sequence). Study-wide results and caveats: Over 98% of effector molecules, yet under 1% of naive-cell molecules, were held by clones above 20 RNA copies.

About this clonotype: Antigen specificity is unknown.

TCR libraries were built in bulk with a published protocol and specific TCR primers. MiXCR, run by TCRdb on the PCR reads, gives a single entry per CDR3 protein. The table lists about 500,000 distinct CDR3 sequences, around 23% of them singletons. This chain connects TRBV11-1 to TRBJ1-2; the match to TRBD1 covers 9 bases. Sample: naive CD8+ T cells from blood, with Jurkat cell RNA spiked in. Sample subset: FACS-sorted CD8+CD4-CCR7+CD45RA+ naive T cells. The clonotype was recovered from a human donor in good health. Some libraries in this study had Jurkat cell RNA spiked in. CDR3 sequence reads: CASSSAQQGAGGYTF. CDR3 DNA sequence: TGTGCCAGCAGCTCCGCCCAACAGGGGGCCGGTGGCTACACCTTC.